Detailed here is one TCR beta chain. The antigen is unknown. The entry originates in a study of T cell responses to AZD1222 COVID-19 vaccine. Study results and caveats: Sampling that yielded the repertoires occurred only after the peak T cell response. Receipt of two AZD1222 doses was followed by a rise in Spike-specific TCR breadth and depth. Unmutated regions of variants are reportedly targeted by nearly half of spike-specific TCRs.

V was cut by 7 bases and J by 2 bases, with 14 bases left in between. Germline assignment: CDR1 SNHLY and CDR2 FYNNEI. The CDR3 runs to 15 residues. Sequencing was performed with immunoSEQ multiplex PCR; in TCRdb, only in-frame clones are kept and a portion is missing. This sample yields 150,000 to 170,000 clones, of which about 88% are seen a single time; 3.1% belongs to the top ten. This receptor was obtained from an adult in good health. V is TRBV2 and J is TRBJ2-2; no firm D call. This sample comprised peripheral blood, obtained on day 0 of AZD1222 vaccination. CDR3 loop: CASTWSSRNTGELFF. The CDR3 DNA follows: TGTGCCAGCACCTGGTCTAGTCGAAACACCGGGGAGCTGTTTTTT. The variable domain in full, completed from reference TRBV2 and TRBJ2-2, reads EPEVTQTPSHQVTQMGQEVILRCVPISNHLYFYWYRQILGQKVEFLVSFYNNEISEKSEIFDDQFSVERPDGSNFTLKIRSTKLEDSAMYFCASTWSSRNTGELFFGEGSRLTVL.